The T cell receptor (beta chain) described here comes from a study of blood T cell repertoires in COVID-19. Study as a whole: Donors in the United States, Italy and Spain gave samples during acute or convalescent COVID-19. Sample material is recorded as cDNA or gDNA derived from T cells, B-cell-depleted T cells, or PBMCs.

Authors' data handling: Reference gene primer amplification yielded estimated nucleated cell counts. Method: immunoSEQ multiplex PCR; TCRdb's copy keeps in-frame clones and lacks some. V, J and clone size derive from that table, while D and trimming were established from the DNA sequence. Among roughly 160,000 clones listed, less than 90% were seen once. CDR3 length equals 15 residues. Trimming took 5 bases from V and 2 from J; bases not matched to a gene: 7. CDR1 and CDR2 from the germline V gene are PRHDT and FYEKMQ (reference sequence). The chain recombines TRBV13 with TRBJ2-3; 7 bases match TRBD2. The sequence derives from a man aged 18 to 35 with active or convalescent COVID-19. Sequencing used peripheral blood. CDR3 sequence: CASSESGTITDTQYF. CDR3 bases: TGTGCCAGCAGCGAATCCGGGACTATCACAGATACGCAGTATTTT.